Following are 25 T cell receptor beta chains from one sample sequenced in a study of T-cell reconstitution after alpha-beta-depleted transplantation in children. Unique molecular identifiers were built into the TCRbeta library. Each CDR3 protein is one row after TCRdb ran MiXCR on the PCR reads. The table includes about 240,000 distinct CDR3 sequences, roughly 26% detected once. This sample comprised PBMCs, obtained before TCRalphabeta/CD19-depleted stem cell transplant. These TCRs come from a girl aged 2 to 9 with Fanconi anemia, due to receive a stem cell transplant.

This clonotype has ten or more counts. The V call is TRBV7-2, the J call TRBJ2-1, with D possibly TRBD1 on 5 matching bases. V dropped 1 base and J dropped 6 bases, with 10 bases sitting between them. The CDR3 sequence is 14 residues long. Germline CDR1 reads SGHTA; CDR2 reads FQGNSA. CDR3 region: CASSLGGRANEQFF. In DNA, the CDR3 is TGTGCCAGCAGCTTAGGAGGCAGGGCCAATGAGCAGTTCTTC.

This clonotype showed up just a few times. The chain joins TRBV20-1 to TRBJ2-7, with D possibly being TRBD1 or TRBD2 (5 bases each). CDR3 length equals 13 residues. Trimming removed 4 bases at V and 2 bases at J, with 12 bases between. CDR1 and CDR2 from the germline V gene are DFQATT and SNEGSKA (reference sequence). CDR3 nucleotide sequence: TGCAGTGCTACGTGGGACGGAGCCTACGAGCAGTACTTC. It yields the protein CSATWDGAYEQYF.

CDR3 amino acids: CASSLFGALNYGYTF. The CDR3 nucleotides read TGTGCCAGCAGTTTATTCGGTGCCCTTAACTATGGCTACACCTTC. The chain uses TRBV12-3 or TRBV12-4 and TRBJ1-2; D is undetermined. Trimming removed 2 bases at V and 1 base at J, with 11 bases between. The CDR3 length is 15 residues.

This sequence joins TRBV7-3 and TRBJ2-1, with 7 bases aligning to TRBD1. The V gene's germline CDR1 is SGHTA and CDR2 FQGTGA. This CDR3 is built from 15 residues. V shed 2 bases, J shed 0 bases, and the junction held 1 base outside the gene matches. CDR3 in DNA: TGTGCCAGCAGCTTAGGGACAGTCTCCTACAATGAGCAGTTCTTC. Protein product: CASSLGTVSYNEQFF.

With regard to this clonotype: Just one base apart from a much larger clone, this may be a read error. Since no conserved phenylalanine or tryptophan closes the CDR3, a read error is the likely cause. The chain links TRBV20-1 to TRBJ1-6; D uncertain. CDR1 and CDR2 (germline): DFQATT, SNEGSKA (reference sequence). The CDR3 runs 19 residues. V lost 0 bases to trimming and J lost 0 bases, with 18 bases between them. CDR3 sequence (DNA): TGCAGTGCTAGAGACCAATTGACCGAGGCGGGCTCCTATAATTCACCCCTCCACTGT. This codes for CSARDQLTEAGSYNSPLHC.

At least ten counts were recorded for this clonotype. This sequence joins TRBV12-3 or TRBV12-4 and TRBJ2-2, with 9 bases lining up with TRBD1. The CDR3 is 15 amino acids. J was trimmed by 7 bases and V by 5 bases; bases with no gene match: 8. The CDR3, as DNA: TGTGCCAGCAGTCCTTGGGACAGGGCCATCGGGGAGCTGTTTTTT. It encodes CASSPWDRAIGELFF.

The table lists this clonotype with a few counts. The chain carries TRBV5-1 and TRBJ2-7; D uncertain. CDR3 length: 14 amino acids. The ends were cut back, 0 bases at V and 1 base at J, with 8 bases in the middle. The germline gives CDR1 SGHRS, CDR2 YFSETQ. The CDR3 DNA reads TGCGCCAGCAGCTTGGAGCCCTTATCCTACGAGCAGTACTTC. Translated: CASSLEPLSYEQYF.

This clonotype has at least ten counts. The chain carries TRBV20-1 and TRBJ2-1, with D perhaps TRBD2 (5 bases). The CDR3 sequence is 14 residues long. V was shortened by 2 bases and J by 0 bases, with 8 bases between the two germline ends. Germline V CDR1 and CDR2: DFQATT, SNEGSKA (reference sequence). This CDR3 reads CSARTGNSYNEQFF. Here the CDR3 DNA reads TGCAGTGCTAGAACGGGAAACTCCTACAATGAGCAGTTCTTC.

The genes are TRBV20-1 and TRBJ2-7; the match to TRBD2 covers 10 bases. V lost 5 bases and J lost 6; bases outside the gene matches: 7. This CDR3 comprises 13 residues. CDR1 and CDR2 from the germline V gene are DFQATT and SNEGSKA (reference sequence). CDR3 coding DNA: TGCAGTGCTTGGCTAGCGGGAGTCGGCGAGCAGTACTTC. Translated: CSAWLAGVGEQYF.

The chain employs TRBV28 and TRBJ1-1; perhaps TRBD1 as D (5 bases). The CDR3 consists of 16 residues. V was clipped by 0 bases and J by 1 base, with 12 bases between them. Germline CDR1 is MDHEN and CDR2 is SYDVKM. For the CDR3, the DNA is TGTGCCAGCAGTTTATGGGGAGAGGGGACGAACACTGAAGCTTTCTTT. Amino acids: CASSLWGEGTNTEAFF.

This clonotype was seen at least ten times. The rearrangement links TRBV9 to TRBJ2-7; 7 positions match TRBD1. J was trimmed by 2 bases and V by 2 bases; bases with no gene match: 4. In germline, CDR1 is SGDLS, CDR2 YYNGEE. There are 14 residues in the CDR3. CDR3 amino acids: CASSVDRVPYEQYF. The CDR3 coding sequence is TGTGCCAGCAGCGTTGACAGGGTTCCCTACGAGCAGTACTTC.

Many counts were recorded for this clonotype. The V gene is TRBV12-3 or TRBV12-4, the J gene TRBJ1-2, with a weak D call TRBD1 (6 bases). V lost 6 bases and J 4 bases, leaving 9 bases between the germline ends. The CDR3 is 12 residues long. The CDR3 reads CASRGATYGYTF. DNA of the CDR3: TGTGCCAGCAGGGGGGCTACCTATGGCTACACCTTC.

The chain is built from TRBV28 and TRBJ2-7; D gene ambiguous. Germline V lookup: CDR1 MDHEN, CDR2 SYDVKM. V shed 4 bases and J shed 3 bases, with 10 bases lying between them. This CDR3 is built from 13 residues. Here the CDR3 reads CASSSREGYEQYF. CDR3 nucleotide sequence: TGTGCCAGCAGTTCCAGAGAAGGCTACGAGCAGTACTTC.

This chain links TRBV20-1 with TRBJ2-7; 8 nucleotides agree with TRBD2. Germline loops: CDR1 DFQATT, CDR2 SNEGSKA (reference sequence). The trim removed 3 bases at V and 2 bases at J, leaving 3 bases unmatched. This CDR3 is 13 amino acids long. The CDR3 reads CSASGRAPYEQYF. The CDR3 nucleotides read TGCAGTGCTAGCGGGAGGGCCCCCTACGAGCAGTACTTC.

This clonotype was recorded once. V usage is TRBV29-1 and J usage is TRBJ2-5; 12 bases are shared with TRBD2. The CDR3 totals 15 residues. Germline-derived CDR1 and CDR2 are SQVTM and ANQGSEA. Trimming removed 2 bases from V and 4 bases from J; junction bases left unmatched: 5. In DNA, the CDR3 is TGCAGCGTTGAATGGTTACTAGCGGGAGGAGAGACCCAGTACTTC. Amino acids: CSVEWLLAGGETQYF.

V is TRBV6-5 and J is TRBJ1-1, with D perhaps TRBD1 (5 bases). Deletions cut 2 bases from V and 1 base from J, with 8 bases between. The CDR3 runs 14 residues. CDR1 and CDR2 from the germline V gene are MNHEY and SVGAGI. The CDR3 nucleotides are TGTGCCAGCAGTTACACGACAGAGAACACTGAAGCTTTCTTT. Amino acids: CASSYTTENTEAFF.

The chain uses TRBV29-1 and TRBJ2-3; no reliable D call. V was clipped by 3 bases and J by 2 bases, with 9 bases between them. This CDR3 has 13 residues. The germline gives CDR1 SQVTM, CDR2 ANQGSEA. Here the CDR3 reads CSVEDGPTDTQYF. CDR3 nucleotides: TGCAGCGTTGAGGACGGCCCCACAGATACGCAGTATTTT.

V usage is TRBV9 and J usage is TRBJ2-5; D not certain. V lost 0 bases and J lost 3, with 9 bases in between. Germline-derived CDR1 and CDR2 are SGDLS and YYNGEE. This CDR3 comprises 14 residues. The CDR3 DNA sequence: TGTGCCAGCAGCGTAGCCGGTAGAGAAGAGACCCAGTACTTC. It specifies CASSVAGREETQYF. The whole variable domain, filled in from reference TRBV9 and TRBJ2-5, reads DSGVTQTPKHLITATGQRVTLRCSPRSGDLSVYWYQQSLDQGLQFLIQYYNGEERAKGNILERFSAQQFPDLHSELNLSSLELGDSALYFCASSVAGREETQYFGPGTRLLVL.

The chain joins TRBV20-1 to TRBJ1-1, with D unresolved. CDR1 DFQATT and CDR2 SNEGSKA come from the germline V gene (reference sequence). With 0 bases removed from V and 5 bases from J, the gap between germline ends came to 10 bases. This CDR3 region has 13 residues. The CDR3 sequence: CSARDLRRTEAFF. As DNA, the CDR3 is TGCAGTGCTAGAGATTTAAGGCGGACTGAAGCTTTCTTT.

This clonotype was seen repeatedly, ten times or more. The chain links TRBV25-1 to TRBJ2-5; the D is unclear. Trimming pared 8 bases from V and 1 base from J, leaving 2 bases between. The germline gives CDR1 MGHDK, CDR2 SYGVNS. The CDR3 extends over 10 amino acids. CDR3 DNA: TGTGCCAGCCGCCAAGAGACCCAGTACTTC. Translated, it gives CASRQETQYF.

This clonotype occurred many times. The chain recombines TRBV12-3 or TRBV12-4 with TRBJ1-5; weak D call: TRBD1 (6 bases). Trimming cost V 2 bases and J 5 bases, with 13 bases left between them. The CDR3 is 15 amino acids. The CDR3 DNA follows: TGTGCCAGCAGTTTACCAGGGGCGGTCTATCAGCCCCAGCATTTT. Its translation: CASSLPGAVYQPQHF.

The rearrangement joins TRBV2 to TRBJ2-4, with D possibly TRBD1 on 6 matching bases. Germline CDR1 SNHLY, CDR2 FYNNEI. The CDR3 is 15 residues long. V lost 7 bases and J lost 0, with 13 bases in between. The CDR3 reads CASNPNRVAKNIQYF. The CDR3 DNA sequence: TGTGCCAGCAATCCGAACAGGGTAGCCAAAAACATTCAGTACTTC.

This clonotype was seen ten or more times. The chain uses TRBV20-1 and TRBJ2-5; TRBD1 is a possible D gene (5 bases). In germline, CDR1 is DFQATT, CDR2 SNEGSKA (reference sequence). The germline V and J ends were trimmed by 4 bases and 7 bases, with 10 bases remaining between them. The CDR3 length is 11 residues. Written as DNA, the CDR3 is TGCAGTGCTACCCCAGGGTTGACCCAGTACTTC. The encoded protein is CSATPGLTQYF.

This clonotype was seen ten or more times. The gene calls are TRBV5-6 and TRBJ2-5; D perhaps matches TRBD1 (5 bases). Germline V gene sequence: CDR1 SGHDT, CDR2 YYEEEE. V was pared by 0 bases and J by 3 bases, with 9 bases between. The CDR3 runs to 14 residues. The CDR3 DNA reads TGTGCCAGCAGCTTGGTTGGCAGGGAAGAGACCCAGTACTTC. Its protein is CASSLVGREETQYF.

The V gene is TRBV5-5, the J gene TRBJ2-7; TRBD1 matches 9 bases. The CDR3 covers 14 residues. CDR1 SGHKS and CDR2 YYEKEE come from the germline V gene (reference sequence). The V segment lost 3 bases and the J segment 5 bases; nucleotides outside the gene matches: 6. In DNA, the CDR3 is TGTGCCAGCAGCTACCGACAGGGGGTCCACGAGCAGTACTTC. Translated: CASSYRQGVHEQYF.